This T cell receptor (beta chain) was obtained from a study of blood T cells in healthy people across ages (dated by TCRdb to the mid-2010s). Regarding the study in general: In model experiments, template switching captured about one uniquely barcoded TCR beta cDNA molecule for every two T cells. Using deep sequencing normalized with unique cDNA molecular identifiers, the study measured how TCR beta repertoire diversity changes with age. To avoid experimental bias, donors of different ages were randomly spread across the sequencing lanes. The donors were split into four age groups: young (average around 17 years), middle-aged (39), aged (62) and long-lived (roughly 77). For two donors (one aged 18 to 30 and one aged 80 or older), the study analyzed two additional independent replicas of 1 million unique cDNA reads from the same blood draw.

Concerning this clonotype: Its binding antigen is unknown. No base-level quality is on record; no much larger clone is a single base apart.

The germline V gene gives CDR1 as SQVTM and CDR2 as ANQGSEA. Including the terminal cysteine and phenylalanine, the CDR3 comprises 12 residues. CDR3 DNA is the only sequence kept; it has 36 bases, read in frame from the first base. V and J are truncated by 2 bases and 7 bases respectively, leaving an intervening sequence of 12 bases. Receptor amplification or capture employed 5' RACE. The instrument was an Illumina HiSeq 2500. The second PCR ran for roughly 7 to 11 cycles and used a J-beta primer mix along with a sample-barcoded 5' primer. A unique molecular identifier was introduced onto each TCR beta cDNA molecule by a template-switch 5' adaptor carrying 12 random nucleotides. Each sample yielded at least 3 million CDR3-containing paired-end reads. The Mint cDNA synthesis kit, primed by a TRBC-specific oligonucleotide, was used to synthesize first-strand cDNA from all RNA. All cDNA was treated with uracil-DNA glycosylase and then went through a first 18-cycle PCR with the universal primers M1SS and BC2_uni_R. In the source study's methods: Normalization of each sample was performed by random selection of 1 million high-quality reads, each carrying a distinct molecular identifier. Instead of being binned into consensus sequences, reads with shared molecular identifiers were discarded. MiTCR, with a Q25 quality threshold and the strictest error-elimination algorithm, was used for CDR3 identification, clonotype clustering and error correction. Lower-bound total TCR beta diversity was estimated with a nonparametric unseen species model using Euler transformation. The public reads were reprocessed in TCRdb via fastp at Q25 and MiXCR, keeping in-frame beta chains. Entries are consolidated by CDR3 protein sequence, retaining the most common genes and DNA. TCRdb's processing, not the study's, gives the V and J calls here. The table for this sample lists 800,000 to 950,000 distinct CDR3 sequences; roughly 50% of them were counted only once. The ten largest make up 13% of the sample.

Systemically healthy Caucasian individuals from Russia, 39 in total and aged about 6 to 90 years, were included as donors. Each donor gave 8 to 10 milliliters of peripheral blood, drawn into EDTA-treated Vacutainer tubes. Ficoll-Paque density-gradient centrifugation was used to isolate PBMCs, with at least 6 million per sample. Total RNA, at least 5 micrograms per sample, was extracted from PBMCs with Trizol reagent. Naive CD45RAhigh/CD27high T cell percentages were measured by flow cytometry on a PBMC aliquot from every donor. Beyond this particular receptor, the publication reports: A strong correlation was found between observed TCR beta diversity and the percentage of naive T cells measured by flow cytometry. Compared with the aged group, the long-lived group had more naive CD4+ T cells, fewer expanded clones and increased TCR diversity, a pattern suggesting age selection. Estimates of total diversity based on one million sequenced T cells were considered lower bounds and underestimates. Because profiling used bulk unsorted PBMCs, naive and antigen-experienced compartments could not be compared conclusively. Donor CMV infection status was unknown, potentially confounding age-related changes in expanded clonotypes. As age increased, observed TCR beta diversity per million T cells dropped in a roughly linear way, and a significant reduction was already evident by age about 40.

This sequence originates from a man aged 25-45 years in good health. Sequenced material: blood. Recombination connected TRBV29-1 to TRBJ2-7; the D gene cannot be resolved reliably. Here is the DNA: TGCAGCGTTGAATCTAGTTACAATGAGCAGTACTTC. Translated, it reads CSVESSYNEQYF.